The 32 T cell receptor beta chains below come from one sample, sequenced in a study of T cells expressing NK-cell markers. TCRdb reworked the 5' RACE reads into one entry per CDR3 protein, no DNA. Its clone listing holds 500,000 to 700,000 distinct CDR3 sequences. Specimen: blood T cells: a sorted CD56 or NKG2C T cell subset, CD4+ or CD8+ T cells, or bulk PBMC T cells (not recorded which). These receptors came from a man younger than 35 in good health.

The chain uses TRBV5-5 and TRBJ2-5; absent DNA, TCRdb's TRBD1 call cannot be checked. The germline CDR1 and CDR2 sequences are SGHKS and YYEKEE (reference sequence). The length of the CDR3 is 14 residues. The CDR3 loop is CASSPGRIQETQYF.

This rearrangement joins TRBV5-8 to TRBJ1-5; absent DNA, TCRdb's TRBD1 call cannot be checked. This CDR3 is 16 amino acids long. CDR1 and CDR2 from the germline V gene are SGHTS and YDEGEE. CDR3 sequence: CASSLGVTVSNQPQHF. Full variable domain (rest looked up from reference TRBV5-8 and TRBJ1-5): EAGVTQSPTHLIKTRGQQATLRCSPISGHTSVYWYQQALGLGLQFLLWYDEGEERNRGNFPPRFSGRQFPNYSSELNVNALELEDSALYLCASSLGVTVSNQPQHFGDGTRLSIL.

The chain couples TRBV4-1 to TRBJ2-2; the D call from TCRdb, TRBD2, cannot be confirmed without DNA. CDR3 size: 19 residues. Germline assignment: CDR1 MGHRA and CDR2 YSYEKL. The CDR3 reads CASSQAGTSRLSFTGELFF.

The chain links TRBV18 to TRBJ2-2; the TCRdb D gene call, TRBD2, has no DNA to confirm it. This CDR3 contains 17 residues. Germline V lookup: CDR1 KGHSH, CDR2 LQKENI. CDR3 in amino acids: CASSLGLAGQYTGELFF.

The genes are TRBV6-1 and TRBJ2-1; TCRdb's D gene call, TRBD2, goes unchecked for lack of DNA. This CDR3 is 12 amino acids long. The germline gives CDR1 MNHNS, CDR2 SASEGT. The CDR3 here is CASSEQGHEQFF.

The chain combines TRBV11-3 with TRBJ2-2; the TCRdb D gene call, TRBD1, has no DNA to confirm it. CDR3 length: 16 residues. Per germline, CDR1 SGHNT and CDR2 YENEEA. The CDR3 is CASRRDTGGLAGELFF. Drawing the rest from reference TRBV11-3 and TRBJ2-2, the complete variable domain is EAGVVQSPRYKIIEKKQPVAFWCNPISGHNTLYWYLQNLGQGPELLIRYENEEAVDDSQLPKDRFSAERLKGVDSTLKIQPAELGDSAVYLCASRRDTGGLAGELFFGEGSRLTVL.

The chain couples TRBV6-1 to TRBJ1-5; TCRdb selects TRBD1, and the lack of DNA leaves this call unchecked. The length of the CDR3 is 13 residues. Germline CDR1 is MNHNS and CDR2 is SASEGT. The CDR3 region is CASKQGADQPQHF.

The chain has TRBV25-1 and TRBJ2-3; the D call of TRBD1 rests on TCRdb alone, since no DNA is present to check it. This CDR3 has 14 amino acids. Germline V CDR1 and CDR2: MGHDK, SYGVNS. CDR3: CASSGYRDSDTQYF.

The chain employs TRBV7-9 and TRBJ2-3; TCRdb proposes TRBD2, but this gene call is untestable without DNA. The CDR3 is 15 amino acids. Looked up from germline, CDR1 is SEHNR and CDR2 is FQNEAQ (reference sequence). CDR3 residues: CASRPGLVSTDTQYF.

V and J are TRBV28 and TRBJ1-6; there is no DNA to check the TCRdb D call of TRBD1. Germline CDR1 reads MDHEN; CDR2 reads SYDVKM. There are 18 residues in the CDR3. The CDR3 spells CASRGGLGGSSYNSPLHF.

The chain carries TRBV5-1 and TRBJ1-6. The germline CDR1 and CDR2 sequences are SGHRS and YFSETQ. The CDR3 is 17 residues long. The CDR3 sequence: CASSGPSLGRGNSPLHF.

This chain uses TRBV7-6 with TRBJ2-1. Per the germline V gene, CDR1 is SGHVS and CDR2 is FNYEAQ. The CDR3 loop spans 13 amino acids. CDR3 protein: CASSKDQYNEQFF.

V usage is TRBV29-1 and J usage is TRBJ1-4. Germline V gene lookup returns CDR1 SQVTM and CDR2 ANQGSEA. CDR3 size: 12 residues. The CDR3 sequence: CSVTAEVGKLFF.

The chain couples TRBV25-1 to TRBJ2-5. Germline V gene data show CDR1 as MGHDK and CDR2 as SYGVNS. CDR3 length: 12 amino acids. The CDR3 loop reads CASSEWVETQYF.

The CDR3: CASSLGGTKNNEQFF. The chain uses TRBV7-2 and TRBJ2-1; there is no DNA to check the TCRdb D call of TRBD2. The CDR3 runs to 15 residues. Per germline, CDR1 SGHTA and CDR2 FQGNSA.

The rearrangement uses TRBV19 and TRBJ2-1. The CDR3 totals 13 residues. Germline V gene sequence: CDR1 LNHDA, CDR2 SQIVND (reference sequence). CDR3 region: CASSKDSENEQFF.

The J gene is TRBJ2-2, the V gene TRBV6-2 or TRBV6-3; the TCRdb call, TRBD2, lacks DNA for checking. This CDR3 is 12 amino acids long. Germline loops: CDR1 MNHEY, CDR2 SVGEGT. The CDR3 spells CASERRTGELFF.

The chain joins TRBV2 to TRBJ2-1; TCRdb selects TRBD1, and the lack of DNA leaves this call unchecked. The length of the CDR3 is 17 residues. Germline V gene data show CDR1 as SNHLY and CDR2 as FYNNEI. CDR3: CASSLHQGGSSYNEQFF.

The J gene is TRBJ2-1, the V gene TRBV5-1; TCRdb's D call, TRBD2, is unchecked because there is no DNA. Germline V gene lookup returns CDR1 SGHRS and CDR2 YFSETQ. The CDR3 has 16 amino acids. The CDR3 spells CASSLVSGRVYNEQFF.

V and J are TRBV5-6 and TRBJ2-1; TCRdb picks TRBD1, but there is no DNA to check that call. The germline V gene encodes CDR1 SGHDT and CDR2 YYEEEE. The CDR3 runs to 14 residues. CDR3 loop: CASSSPGRRNEQFF.

The genes are TRBV5-1 and TRBJ1-1; TCRdb outputs TRBD1, but without DNA this stays unchecked. This CDR3 is 14 amino acids long. The germline gives CDR1 SGHRS, CDR2 YFSETQ. The chain's CDR3 is CASTRTGEVTEAFF.

The chain couples TRBV29-1 to TRBJ1-1; TCRdb's assignment of TRBD1 cannot be checked, as there is no DNA. CDR3 length: 13 amino acids. Germline CDR1 is SQVTM and CDR2 is ANQGSEA. The CDR3 sequence is CSVVGQMNTEAFF.

The V call is TRBV12-5, the J call TRBJ2-1; no DNA is available, so the TRBD1 call from TCRdb remains unchecked. The V gene's germline CDR1 is LGHNT and CDR2 FRNRAP. The CDR3 is 17 amino acids. The CDR3 reads CASEIPDRASSYNEQFF.

This sequence joins TRBV3-1 and TRBJ2-3. In germline, CDR1 is LGHDT, CDR2 YNNKEL (reference sequence). The CDR3 has 13 residues. The CDR3 here is CASSPSLKDTQYF.

The V gene is TRBV6-5, the J gene TRBJ2-7; TCRdb calls TRBD1, which cannot be checked without DNA. The CDR3 length is 17 residues. Germline loops: CDR1 MNHEY, CDR2 SVGAGI. The CDR3 spells CASSSNPGTGGPYEQYF.

Here the CDR3 reads CASTLIRDSSDTQYF. The chain uses TRBV12-3 or TRBV12-4 and TRBJ2-3; without DNA, the TCRdb call of TRBD2 cannot be checked. The CDR3 extends over 15 amino acids.

This sequence joins TRBV7-2 and TRBJ2-7; the TCRdb D gene call, TRBD2, has no DNA to confirm it. CDR1 is SGHTA and CDR2 is FQGNSA in the germline V gene. CDR3 length: 15 amino acids. The CDR3 reads CANFGTEGFSYEQYF. The whole variable domain, filled in from reference TRBV7-2 and TRBJ2-7, reads GAGVSQSPSNKVTEKGKDVELRCDPISGHTALYWYRQSLGQGLEFLIYFQGNSAPDKSGLPSDRFSAERTGGSVSTLTIQRTQQEDSAVYLCANFGTEGFSYEQYFGPGTRLTVT.

The CDR3: CSAQKGHMNTEAFF. This chain uses TRBV20-1 with TRBJ1-1; TCRdb names TRBD1, which stays unverified in the absence of DNA. In germline, CDR1 is DFQATT, CDR2 SNEGSKA (reference sequence). The CDR3 runs to 14 residues.

CDR3 residues: CASSRTGRGTTNEKLFF. V is TRBV5-1 and J is TRBJ1-4; TCRdb's assignment of TRBD1 cannot be checked, as there is no DNA. The CDR3 runs 17 residues. Germline V CDR1 and CDR2: SGHRS, YFSETQ. Full variable domain (rest looked up from reference TRBV5-1 and TRBJ1-4): KAGVTQTPRYLIKTRGQQVTLSCSPISGHRSVSWYQQTPGQGLQFLFEYFSETQRNKGNFPGRFSGRQFSNSRSEMNVSTLELGDSALYLCASSRTGRGTTNEKLFFGSGTQLSVL.

The chain employs TRBV6-5 and TRBJ2-7; TCRdb designates TRBD1, a call that cannot be tested without DNA. This CDR3 has 14 amino acids. Germline-derived CDR1 and CDR2 are MNHEY and SVGAGI. CDR3 in amino acids: CASSPRQGAGEQYF.

The V call is TRBV10-3, the J call TRBJ2-3; TCRdb picks TRBD1, but there is no DNA to check that call. CDR1 is ENHRY and CDR2 is SYGVKD in the germline V gene. CDR3 length: 16 residues. CDR3 region: CAISGDRAVGADTQYF.

This rearrangement joins TRBV12-3 or TRBV12-4 to TRBJ2-3; there is no DNA to check the TCRdb D call of TRBD1. The CDR3 has 15 residues. CDR3 region: CASSAMSLSTDTQYF.